This TCR beta chain was retrieved from a study of blood T cell repertoires in COVID-19. Per the original methods: Reference gene primer amplification in the assay estimated nucleated cell counts. Sequencing was performed with immunoSEQ multiplex PCR; in TCRdb, only in-frame clones are kept and a portion is missing. V and J calls and clone size come straight from that table; D and trimming were deduced from the DNA. The table shows approximately 110,000 clones, with around 85% occurring only once. This CDR3 has 13 amino acids. With 5 bases removed from V and 4 bases from J, the gap between germline ends came to 9 bases. The germline CDR1 and CDR2 sequences are SEHNR and FQNEAQ (reference sequence).

The sample consisted of peripheral blood. The receptor was derived from an older man with active or convalescent COVID-19. The J gene is TRBJ1-3, the V gene TRBV7-9, with D maybe TRBD1 (6 bases). The CDR3 spells CASSQGSGNTIYF. CDR3 DNA: TGTGCCAGCAGCCAGGGGTCAGGAAACACCATATATTTT.